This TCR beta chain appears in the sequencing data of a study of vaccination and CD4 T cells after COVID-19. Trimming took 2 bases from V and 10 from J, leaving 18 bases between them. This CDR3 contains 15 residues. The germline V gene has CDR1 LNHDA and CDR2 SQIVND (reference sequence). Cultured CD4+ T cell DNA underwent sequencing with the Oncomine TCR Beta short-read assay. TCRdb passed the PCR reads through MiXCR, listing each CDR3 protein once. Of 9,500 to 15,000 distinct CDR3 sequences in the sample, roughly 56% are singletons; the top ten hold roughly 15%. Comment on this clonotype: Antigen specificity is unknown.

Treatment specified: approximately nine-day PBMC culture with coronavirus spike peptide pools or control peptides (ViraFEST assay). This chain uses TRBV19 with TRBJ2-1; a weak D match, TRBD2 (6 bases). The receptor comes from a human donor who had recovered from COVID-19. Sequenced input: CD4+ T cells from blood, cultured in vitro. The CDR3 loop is CASSIPPLPGVEQFF. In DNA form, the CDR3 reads TGTGCCAGTAGTATACCCCCCTTGCCGGGGGTGGAGCAGTTCTTC.